This entry describes one T cell receptor (beta chain). Antigen: not known. The data derive from a study of cytomegalovirus exposure and HLA in healthy donors. Primers for the PCR totalled 60 Vbeta and 13 Jbeta. Only in-frame clones appear in the TCRdb table, and some are missing; sequencing was by immunoSEQ multiplex PCR. Counted here are under 200,000 clones, over 65% occurring once; the ten biggest clones make up over 2%. Study-wide points: A later analysis found most CMV-associated TCR beta chains apparently HLA-restricted. According to an earlier analysis, most TCR beta V segments yielded productive rearrangements about 87% or about 30% of the time.

CDR1 and CDR2 (germline): MNHEY, SVGAGI. V lost 6 bases and J lost 7, with 18 bases in between. CDR3 length equals 14 residues. The V and J genes are TRBV6-5 and TRBJ1-2, with D possibly TRBD1 on 6 matching bases. The receptor was isolated from a man aged 60 to 69 in good health and CMV-seronegative. Sequenced material: PBMCs. The CDR3 spells CASRTTGSLGGYTF. The CDR3 DNA follows: TGTGCCAGCAGAACGACAGGTTCCCTGGGTGGCTACACCTTC.